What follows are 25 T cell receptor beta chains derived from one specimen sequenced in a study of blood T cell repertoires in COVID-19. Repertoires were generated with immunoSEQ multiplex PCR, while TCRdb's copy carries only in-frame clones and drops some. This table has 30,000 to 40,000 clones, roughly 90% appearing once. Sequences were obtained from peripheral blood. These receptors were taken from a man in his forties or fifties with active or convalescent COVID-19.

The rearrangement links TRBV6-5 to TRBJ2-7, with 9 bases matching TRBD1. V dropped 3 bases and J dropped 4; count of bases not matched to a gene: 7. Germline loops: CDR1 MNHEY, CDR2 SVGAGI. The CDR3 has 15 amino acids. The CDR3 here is CASSYLQGARYEQYF. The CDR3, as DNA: TGTGCCAGCAGTTATTTACAGGGGGCTCGTTACGAGCAGTACTTC.

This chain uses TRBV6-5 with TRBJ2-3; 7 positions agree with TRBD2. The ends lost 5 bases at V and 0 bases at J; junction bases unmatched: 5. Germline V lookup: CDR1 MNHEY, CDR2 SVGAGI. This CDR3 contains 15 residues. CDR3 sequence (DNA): TGTGCCAGCAGTCAGACTAGCCCTAGCACAGATACGCAGTATTTT. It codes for CASSQTSPSTDTQYF.

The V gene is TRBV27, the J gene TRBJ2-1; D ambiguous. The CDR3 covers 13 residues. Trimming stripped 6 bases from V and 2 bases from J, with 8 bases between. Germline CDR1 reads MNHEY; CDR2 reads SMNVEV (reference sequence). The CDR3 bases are TGTGCCAGCAGCATTTTTCCCTACAATGAGCAGTTCTTC. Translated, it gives CASSIFPYNEQFF.

The CDR3 sequence is CASSPQLRDTEAFF. The CDR3 nucleotides are TGTGCCAGCTCACCACAATTGAGGGACACTGAAGCTTTCTTT. The gene calls are TRBV18 and TRBJ1-1; D is ambiguous. Deletions cut 1 base from V and 3 bases from J, with 9 bases between. The CDR3 has 14 amino acids. Per the germline V gene, CDR1 is KGHSH and CDR2 is LQKENI.

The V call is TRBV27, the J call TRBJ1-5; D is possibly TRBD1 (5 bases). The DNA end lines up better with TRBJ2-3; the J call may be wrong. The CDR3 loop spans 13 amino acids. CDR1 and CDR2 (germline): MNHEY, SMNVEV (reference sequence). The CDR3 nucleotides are TGTGCCAGCAGTTCGACAGCCTATCTGCCCCAGTATTTT. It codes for CASSSTAYLPQYF.

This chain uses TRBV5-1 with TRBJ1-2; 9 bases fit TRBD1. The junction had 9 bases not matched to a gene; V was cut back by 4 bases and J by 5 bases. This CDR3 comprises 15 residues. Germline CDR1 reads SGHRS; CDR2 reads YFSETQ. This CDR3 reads CASSPGQGFGYGYTF. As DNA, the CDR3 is TGCGCCAGCAGCCCGGGACAGGGCTTTGGGTATGGCTACACCTTC.

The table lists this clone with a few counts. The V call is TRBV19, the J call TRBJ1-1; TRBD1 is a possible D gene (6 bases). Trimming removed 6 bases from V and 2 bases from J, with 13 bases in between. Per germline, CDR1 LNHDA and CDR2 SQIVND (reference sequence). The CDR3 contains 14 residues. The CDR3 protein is CASSPRGQNTEAFF. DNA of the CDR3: TGTGCCAGTAGCCCAAGGGGACAAAACACTGAAGCTTTCTTT.

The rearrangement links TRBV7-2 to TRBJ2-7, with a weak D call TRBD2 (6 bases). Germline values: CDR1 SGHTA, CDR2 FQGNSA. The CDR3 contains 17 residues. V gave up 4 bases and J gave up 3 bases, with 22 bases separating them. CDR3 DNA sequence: TGTGCCAGCAGCTCCTTTCCGTACACGGGAGACCACTACGAGCAGTACTTC. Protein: CASSSFPYTGDHYEQYF.

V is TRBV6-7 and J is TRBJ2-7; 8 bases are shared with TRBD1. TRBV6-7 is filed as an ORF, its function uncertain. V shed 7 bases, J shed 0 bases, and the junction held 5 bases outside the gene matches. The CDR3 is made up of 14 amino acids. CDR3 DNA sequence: TGTGCCAGCACTCCGACAGGGGCCTCCTACGAGCAGTACTTC. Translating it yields CASTPTGASYEQYF.

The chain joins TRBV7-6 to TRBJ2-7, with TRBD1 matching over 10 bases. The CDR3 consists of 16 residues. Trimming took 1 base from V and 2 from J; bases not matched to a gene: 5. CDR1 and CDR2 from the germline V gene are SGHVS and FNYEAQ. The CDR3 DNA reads TGTGCCAGCAGCTTAGTAGCAGGGACAGGGGCCTACGAGCAGTACTTC. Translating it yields CASSLVAGTGAYEQYF.

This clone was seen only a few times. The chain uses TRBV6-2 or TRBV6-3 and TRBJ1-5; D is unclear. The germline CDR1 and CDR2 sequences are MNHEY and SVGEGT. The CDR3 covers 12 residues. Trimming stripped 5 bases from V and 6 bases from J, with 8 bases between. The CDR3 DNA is TGTGCCAGCAGTCCCCCCCGTCAGCCCCAGCATTTT. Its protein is CASSPPRQPQHF.

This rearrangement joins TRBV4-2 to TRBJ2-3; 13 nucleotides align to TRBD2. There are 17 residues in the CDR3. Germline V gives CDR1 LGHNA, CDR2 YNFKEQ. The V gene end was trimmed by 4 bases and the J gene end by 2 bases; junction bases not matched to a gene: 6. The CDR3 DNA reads TGTGCCAGCAGCCTCCGGACTAGCGGGAGTTCCACAGATACGCAGTATTTT. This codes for CASSLRTSGSSTDTQYF.

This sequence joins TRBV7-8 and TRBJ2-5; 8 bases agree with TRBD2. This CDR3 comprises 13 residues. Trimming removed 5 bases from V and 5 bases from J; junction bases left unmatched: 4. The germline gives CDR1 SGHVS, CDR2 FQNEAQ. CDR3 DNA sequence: TGTGCCAGCAGCCGGGAGGGGCACGAGACCCAGTACTTC. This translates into CASSREGHETQYF.

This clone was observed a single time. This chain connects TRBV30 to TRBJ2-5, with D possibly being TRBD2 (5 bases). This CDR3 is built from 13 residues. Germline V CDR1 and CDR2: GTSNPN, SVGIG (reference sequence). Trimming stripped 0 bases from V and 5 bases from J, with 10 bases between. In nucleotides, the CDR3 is TGTGCCTGGAGTGTACGACGAGGGGAGACCCAGTACTTC. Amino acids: CAWSVRRGETQYF.

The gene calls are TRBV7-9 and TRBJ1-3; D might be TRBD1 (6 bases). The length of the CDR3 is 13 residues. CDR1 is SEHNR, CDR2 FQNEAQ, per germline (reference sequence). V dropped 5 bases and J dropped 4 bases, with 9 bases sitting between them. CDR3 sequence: CASSPGQGNTIYF. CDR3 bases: TGTGCCAGCAGCCCGGGACAAGGAAACACCATATATTTT.

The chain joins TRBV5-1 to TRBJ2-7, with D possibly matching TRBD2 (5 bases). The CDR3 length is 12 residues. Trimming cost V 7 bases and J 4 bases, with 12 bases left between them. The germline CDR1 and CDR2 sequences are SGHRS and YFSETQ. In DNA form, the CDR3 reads TGCGCCAGCGGCGATACTAGATACGAGCAGTACTTC. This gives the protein CASGDTRYEQYF.

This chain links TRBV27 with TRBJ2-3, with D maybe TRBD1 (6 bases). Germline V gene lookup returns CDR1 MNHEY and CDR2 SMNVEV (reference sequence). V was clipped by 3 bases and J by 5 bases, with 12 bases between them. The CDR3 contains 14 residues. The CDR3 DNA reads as TGTGCCAGCAGTTTTATGGCAGGGGAAGATACGCAGTATTTT. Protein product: CASSFMAGEDTQYF.

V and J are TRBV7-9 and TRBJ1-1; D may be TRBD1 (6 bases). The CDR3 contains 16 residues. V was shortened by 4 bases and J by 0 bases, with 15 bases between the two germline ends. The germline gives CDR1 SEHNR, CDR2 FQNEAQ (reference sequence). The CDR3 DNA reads TGTGCCAGCAGCTCAGGTGCTACAGGGATGAACACTGAAGCTTTCTTT. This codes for CASSSGATGMNTEAFF. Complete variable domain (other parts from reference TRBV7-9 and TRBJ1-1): DTGVSQNPRHKITKRGQNVTFRCDPISEHNRLYWYRQTLGQGPEFLTYFQNEAQLEKSRLLSDRFSAERPKGSFSTLEIQRTEQGDSAMYLCASSSGATGMNTEAFFGQGTRLTVV.

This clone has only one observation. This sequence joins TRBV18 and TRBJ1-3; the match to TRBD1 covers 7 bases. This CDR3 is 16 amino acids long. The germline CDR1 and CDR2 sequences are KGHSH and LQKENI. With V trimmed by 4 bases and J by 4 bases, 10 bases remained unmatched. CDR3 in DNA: TGTGCCAGCTCACTCCAGTGGGACAGAGCAGGAAACACCATATATTTT. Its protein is CASSLQWDRAGNTIYF.

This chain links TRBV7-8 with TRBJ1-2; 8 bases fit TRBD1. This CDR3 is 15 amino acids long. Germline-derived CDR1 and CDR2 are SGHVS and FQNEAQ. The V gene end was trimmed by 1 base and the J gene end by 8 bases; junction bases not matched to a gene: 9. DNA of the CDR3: TGTGCCAGCAGCTTAGGTCGGCAGGGGGCGCCCGGCTACACCTTC. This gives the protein CASSLGRQGAPGYTF.

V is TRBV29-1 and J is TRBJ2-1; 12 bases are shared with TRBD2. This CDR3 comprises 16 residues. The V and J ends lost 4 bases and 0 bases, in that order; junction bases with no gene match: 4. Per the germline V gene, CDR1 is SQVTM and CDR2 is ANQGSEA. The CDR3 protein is CSVATSGRSSYNEQFF. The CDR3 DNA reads TGCAGCGTTGCAACTAGCGGGAGGAGCTCCTACAATGAGCAGTTCTTC.

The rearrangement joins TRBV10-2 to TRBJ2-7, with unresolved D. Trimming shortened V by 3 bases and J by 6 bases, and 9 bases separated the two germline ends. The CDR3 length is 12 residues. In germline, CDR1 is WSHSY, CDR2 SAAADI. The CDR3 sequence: CASSDRIGEQYF. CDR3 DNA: TGCGCCAGCAGTGACAGGATCGGCGAGCAGTACTTC.

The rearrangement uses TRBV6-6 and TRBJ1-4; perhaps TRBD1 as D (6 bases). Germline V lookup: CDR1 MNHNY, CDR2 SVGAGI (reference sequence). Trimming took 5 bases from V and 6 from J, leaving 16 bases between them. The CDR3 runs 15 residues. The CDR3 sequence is CASSTAPRGYEKLFF. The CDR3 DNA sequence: TGTGCCAGCAGTACAGCTCCTAGGGGGTATGAAAAACTGTTTTTT.

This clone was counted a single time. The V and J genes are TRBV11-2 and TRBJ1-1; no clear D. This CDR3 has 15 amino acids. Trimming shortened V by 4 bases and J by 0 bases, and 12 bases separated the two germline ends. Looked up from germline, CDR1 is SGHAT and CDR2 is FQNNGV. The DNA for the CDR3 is TGTGCCAGCAGCTCAGGCGACCAGGTGAACACTGAAGCTTTCTTT. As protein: CASSSGDQVNTEAFF.

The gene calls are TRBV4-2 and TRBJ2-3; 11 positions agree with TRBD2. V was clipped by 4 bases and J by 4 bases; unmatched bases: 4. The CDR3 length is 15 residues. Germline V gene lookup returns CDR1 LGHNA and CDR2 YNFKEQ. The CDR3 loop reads CASSPSSGRADTQYF. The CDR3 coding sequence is TGTGCCAGCAGCCCCAGTAGCGGGAGGGCAGATACGCAGTATTTT.